These 16 T cell receptor beta chains share one sample of origin, sequenced in a study of blood T cell repertoires in COVID-19. The protocol was immunoSEQ multiplex PCR, while the TCRdb copy is restricted to in-frame clones and leaves out a portion. This table has 250,000 to 350,000 clones, nearly 90% appearing once. Sequences were obtained from PBMCs or T cells enriched from blood (not recorded which). The receptor source for this set is a young woman with acute COVID-19.

The V gene is TRBV27, the J gene TRBJ1-1; 10 bases are a match to TRBD1. V lost 2 bases and J lost 6; bases outside the gene matches: 6. The germline V gene has CDR1 MNHEY and CDR2 SMNVEV (reference sequence). The CDR3 is 15 residues long. Here the CDR3 DNA reads TGTGCCAGCAGTTTAGACAGGGGGCTATGGGCTGAAGCTTTCTTT. It encodes CASSLDRGLWAEAFF.

V gene TRBV19 combines with J gene TRBJ1-1; no clear D. The CDR3 spans 13 residues. Per the germline V gene, CDR1 is LNHDA and CDR2 is SQIVND (reference sequence). V was trimmed by 4 bases and J by 1 base, leaving 7 bases between them. Written as DNA, the CDR3 is TGTGCCAGTAGTAATCCAGAGAACACTGAAGCTTTCTTT. Translation gives CASSNPENTEAFF.

This sequence joins TRBV27 and TRBJ2-5, with D tentatively TRBD1 (6 bases). Germline V gene data show CDR1 as MNHEY and CDR2 as SMNVEV (reference sequence). V lost 0 bases to trimming and J lost 5 bases, with 13 bases between them. The length of the CDR3 is 15 residues. CDR3 in amino acids: CASSLSRTVVETQYF. The CDR3 coding sequence is TGTGCCAGCAGTTTATCGCGGACAGTCGTGGAGACCCAGTACTTC.

This clone was seen just once. V usage is TRBV10-3 and J usage is TRBJ2-1; 10 nucleotides align to TRBD1. The CDR3 has 15 amino acids. CDR1 is ENHRY and CDR2 is SYGVKD in the germline V gene. V was clipped by 7 bases and J by 9 bases; unmatched bases: 12. The CDR3 DNA reads as TGTGCCATCACCAAAGGGACAGGGGAGGGGGGTGAGCAGTTCTTC. It specifies CAITKGTGEGGEQFF.

This clone has at least ten counts. The chain carries TRBV2 and TRBJ1-4, with 9 positions matching TRBD1. The CDR3 runs 15 residues. The V gene end was trimmed by 0 bases and the J gene end by 6 bases; junction bases not matched to a gene: 2. Germline V gene sequence: CDR1 SNHLY, CDR2 FYNNEI. In DNA form, the CDR3 reads TGTGCCAGCAGTGAAGCCGGGACAGGGTATGAAAAACTGTTTTTT. Protein: CASSEAGTGYEKLFF.

The rearrangement links TRBV7-3 to TRBJ1-1; D call uncertain. Per the germline V gene, CDR1 is SGHTA and CDR2 is FQGTGA. The CDR3 contains 13 residues. Trimming pared 6 bases from V and 3 bases from J, leaving 11 bases between. CDR3 amino acids: CASRLAADTEAFF. CDR3 DNA sequence: TGTGCCAGCAGGCTGGCAGCGGACACTGAAGCTTTCTTT.

The genes are TRBV9 and TRBJ1-2, with 11 bases that match TRBD1. This CDR3 has 15 residues. Trimming removed 4 bases from V and 8 bases from J; junction bases left unmatched: 10. The germline CDR1 and CDR2 sequences are SGDLS and YYNGEE. Here the CDR3 reads CASSTWTGGFYGYTF. The CDR3 DNA sequence: TGTGCCAGCAGCACGTGGACAGGGGGCTTTTACGGCTACACCTTC.

The rearrangement joins TRBV19 to TRBJ1-3; a weak D match, TRBD1 (5 bases). This CDR3 spans 12 amino acids. Trimming took off 7 bases at V and 8 bases at J, with 12 bases between the two ends. Germline CDR1 reads LNHDA; CDR2 reads SQIVND (reference sequence). The CDR3 DNA sequence: TGTGCCAGTACCCACCAAGGGGACACCATATATTTT. Its translation is CASTHQGDTIYF.

The chain uses TRBV28 and TRBJ2-4; 14 bases are shared with TRBD2. The CDR3 runs 16 residues. CDR1 and CDR2 from the germline V gene are MDHEN and SYDVKM. The V segment lost 6 bases and the J segment 7 bases; nucleotides outside the gene matches: 8. The CDR3 bases are TGTGCCAGCAGAGCCGGGACTAGCGGGAGCTGGAACATTCAGTACTTC. Amino acids: CASRAGTSGSWNIQYF.

This rearrangement joins TRBV28 to TRBJ2-2; the match to TRBD2 covers 7 bases. V shed 4 bases, J shed 7 bases, and the junction held 0 bases outside the gene matches. CDR1 is MDHEN, CDR2 SYDVKM, per germline. This CDR3 has 12 residues. CDR3 nucleotides: TGTGCCAGCAGTTGGGGGGGCGGGGAGCTGTTTTTT. This sequence encodes CASSWGGGELFF.

The chain is built from TRBV28 and TRBJ2-7; maybe TRBD1 (5 bases). The CDR3 totals 16 residues. From germline, CDR1 is MDHEN and CDR2 SYDVKM. V was clipped by 7 bases and J by 1 base, with 20 bases between them. This CDR3 is CASTVSPGKKSYEQYF. The CDR3 DNA follows: TGTGCCAGCACCGTGTCCCCAGGGAAGAAGTCCTACGAGCAGTACTTC. Full variable domain (missing parts from reference TRBV28 and TRBJ2-7): DVKVTQSSRYLVKRTGEKVFLECVQDMDHENMFWYRQDPGLGLRLIYFSYDVKMKEKGDIPEGYSVSREKKERFSLILESASTNQTSMYLCASTVSPGKKSYEQYFGPGTRLTVT.

V and J are TRBV7-9 and TRBJ1-2; TRBD1 matches 9 bases. CDR1 is SEHNR and CDR2 is FQNEAQ in the germline V gene (reference sequence). V was pared by 3 bases and J by 8 bases, with 4 bases of the junction left unmatched. The CDR3 consists of 13 residues. The CDR3 DNA is TGTGCCAGCAGCTTCACAGGGGGCGCAGGCTACACCTTC. Its protein product is CASSFTGGAGYTF.

This chain links TRBV29-1 with TRBJ2-7; 10 bases are a match to TRBD1. Germline V gene data show CDR1 as SQVTM and CDR2 as ANQGSEA. The CDR3 extends over 14 amino acids. V gave up 5 bases and J gave up 4 bases; unmatched junction bases: 8. CDR3 bases: TGCAGCGTTATCGGGGACAGGGGTTCGTACGAGCAGTACTTC. Translated, it gives CSVIGDRGSYEQYF.

The CDR3 DNA reads as TGCGCCAGCAGCTTGGGGACAGGGCGCGCCAACGAGCAGTACTTC. It translates to CASSLGTGRANEQYF. This rearrangement joins TRBV5-1 to TRBJ2-7, with TRBD1 identical over 8 bases. With V trimmed by 0 bases and J by 5 bases, 7 bases remained unmatched. The CDR3 is made up of 15 amino acids. The germline V gene has CDR1 SGHRS and CDR2 YFSETQ.

V gene TRBV7-9 combines with J gene TRBJ1-5; tentative D call: TRBD1 (6 bases). The CDR3 has 15 amino acids. The germline V gene encodes CDR1 SEHNR and CDR2 FQNEAQ (reference sequence). Trimming stripped 4 bases from V and 3 bases from J, with 13 bases between. This CDR3 reads CASSSDGDNNQPQHF. The CDR3 coding sequence is TGTGCCAGCAGCTCAGACGGGGACAACAATCAGCCCCAGCATTTT.

V usage is TRBV3-1 (or the pseudogene TRBV3-2) and J usage is TRBJ1-3; D is perhaps TRBD1 (5 bases). The CDR3 has 15 residues. V dropped 4 bases and J dropped 4 bases, with 14 bases sitting between them. Looked up from germline, CDR1 is LGHDT and CDR2 is YNNKEL (reference sequence). In nucleotides, the CDR3 is TGTGCCAGCAGCCCTACCTGGGGCGAGGGAAACACCATATATTTT. Its translation is CASSPTWGEGNTIYF.